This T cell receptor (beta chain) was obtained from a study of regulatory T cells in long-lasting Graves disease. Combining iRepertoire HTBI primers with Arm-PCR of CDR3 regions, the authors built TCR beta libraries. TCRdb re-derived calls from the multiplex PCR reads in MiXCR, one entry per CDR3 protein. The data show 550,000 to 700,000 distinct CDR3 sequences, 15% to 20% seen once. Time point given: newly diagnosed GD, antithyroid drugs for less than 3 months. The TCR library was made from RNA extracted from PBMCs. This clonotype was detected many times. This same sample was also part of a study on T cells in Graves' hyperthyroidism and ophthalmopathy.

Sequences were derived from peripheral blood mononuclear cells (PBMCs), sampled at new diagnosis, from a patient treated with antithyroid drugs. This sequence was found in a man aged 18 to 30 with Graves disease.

CDR3 loop: CASSSQLDYSYEQYF. CDR3 nucleotides: TGTGCCAGCAGCTCCCAGCTGGACTATTCCTACGAGCAGTACTTC. The chain employs TRBV7-9 and TRBJ2-7, with a possible D match to TRBD2 (6 bases). The germline CDR1 and CDR2 sequences are SEHNR and FQNEAQ (reference sequence). This CDR3 is built from 15 residues. V lost 4 bases and J 1 base, leaving 14 bases between the germline ends.